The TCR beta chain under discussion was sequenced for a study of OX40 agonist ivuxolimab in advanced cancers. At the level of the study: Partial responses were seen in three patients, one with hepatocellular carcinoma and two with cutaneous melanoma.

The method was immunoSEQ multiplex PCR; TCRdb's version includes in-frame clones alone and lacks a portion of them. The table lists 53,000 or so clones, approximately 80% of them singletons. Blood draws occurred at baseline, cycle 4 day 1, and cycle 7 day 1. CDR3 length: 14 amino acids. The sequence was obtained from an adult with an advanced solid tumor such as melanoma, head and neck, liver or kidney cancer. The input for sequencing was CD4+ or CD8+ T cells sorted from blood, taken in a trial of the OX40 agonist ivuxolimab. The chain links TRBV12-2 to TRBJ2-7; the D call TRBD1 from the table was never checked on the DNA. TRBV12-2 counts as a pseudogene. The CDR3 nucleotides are TGTGCAAGTCGCTTCCTTCAGGGTCGCTACGAGCAGTACTTC. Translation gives CASRFLQGRYEQYF.